What follows describes a single T cell receptor (beta chain). No conserved phenylalanine or tryptophan is present at the end of the CDR3, so a read error is the likely explanation. The entry originates in a study of Graves' ophthalmopathy and Graves' hyperthyroidism. TCR beta CDR3 regions were amplified from RNA transcripts. The authors performed first-round RT-PCR with HTBI primers and then a second-round multiplex PCR. TCRdb independently ran MiXCR on the multiplex PCR reads; one entry per CDR3 protein. In the table there are over a million distinct CDR3 sequences, about two fifths of which are singletons. Trimming cost V 6 bases and J 1 base, with 9 bases left between them. Per germline, CDR1 MGHDK and CDR2 SYGVNS. This CDR3 is 13 amino acids long.

This TCR was sampled from an adult man with Graves' hyperthyroidism. The V and J genes are TRBV25-1 and TRBJ1-1; D is unresolved. Sequencing was done on a sample of peripheral blood or thyroid tissue (not recorded which). CDR3 bases: TGTGCCAGCAGCGCCGGGGAGAACACTGAAGCTTTCCTT. Its translation is CASSAGENTEAFL.